One and the same sample provided the 6 T cell receptor beta chains below, sequenced in a study of T-cell reconstitution after alpha-beta-depleted transplantation in children. Unique molecular identifiers were built into the TCRbeta library. TCRdb itself ran the PCR reads through MiXCR, one entry per CDR3 protein. The sample has about 870,000 distinct CDR3 sequences; roughly 15% are singletons. The sequencing used PBMCs, mostly from graft donor cells, collected 360 days after TCRalphabeta/CD19-depleted stem cell transplant. All receptors derive from a male patient under 18 who had a stem cell transplant for acute lymphoblastic leukemia, so the T cells may come from the graft donor.

This chain uses TRBV5-1 with TRBJ2-2, with 10 bases lining up with TRBD1. The V gene's germline CDR1 is SGHRS and CDR2 YFSETQ. The CDR3 sequence is 17 residues long. Trimming at V came to 7 bases and at J to 4 bases, leaving 13 bases not matched to a gene. The CDR3 region has the DNA TGCGCCAGCTCCAAAACCCCGGGACAGGGGCTCACCGGGGAGCTGTTTTTT. Protein product: CASSKTPGQGLTGELFF.

This clonotype was seen ten or more times. The V call is TRBV6-5, the J call TRBJ2-2; 8 positions match TRBD1. The junction had 4 bases not matched to a gene; V was cut back by 7 bases and J by 0 bases. The CDR3 consists of 15 residues. Germline V gives CDR1 MNHEY, CDR2 SVGAGI. As DNA, the CDR3 is TGTGCCAGCAAGCCGGACAGGGCGAACACCGGGGAGCTGTTTTTT. Its translation: CASKPDRANTGELFF.

This clonotype showed up just a few times. The genes are TRBV20-1 and TRBJ2-7; maybe TRBD2 (5 bases). CDR1 is DFQATT and CDR2 is SNEGSKA in the germline V gene (reference sequence). The CDR3 consists of 13 residues. V lost 6 bases to trimming and J lost 2 bases, with 14 bases between them. Here the CDR3 reads CSAPPGLPYEQYF. CDR3 sequence (DNA): TGCAGTGCCCCCCCGGGGTTGCCCTACGAGCAGTACTTC.

The CDR3 here is CASSLYGGGPYEQYF. CDR3 in DNA: TGTGCCAGCAGCCTGTACGGCGGCGGGCCTTACGAGCAGTACTTC. The chain couples TRBV3-1 to TRBJ2-7; TRBD2 might be the D (5 bases). The CDR3 spans 15 residues. From germline, CDR1 is LGHDT and CDR2 YNNKEL (reference sequence). The V end lost 4 bases, the J end lost 4 bases, and 17 bases lay between the germline ends.

The chain employs TRBV5-1 and TRBJ2-3, with D perhaps matching TRBD2 (6 bases). The CDR3 covers 16 residues. Between the trimmed V and J ends, which lost 4 bases and 1 base, there was a span of 16 bases. CDR1 is SGHRS and CDR2 is YFSETQ in the germline V gene. CDR3 nucleotide sequence: TGCGCCAGCAGCACGGGACTGCAAGGGGGCACAGATACGCAGTATTTT. Translation: CASSTGLQGGTDTQYF.

For the CDR3, the DNA is TGTGCCAGCAGCCGTATAGCGGGAGGGCTCTCCAGCTGGGAGCAGTACTTC. Translating it yields CASSRIAGGLSSWEQYF. V usage is TRBV7-6 and J usage is TRBJ2-7; 11 bases line up with TRBD2. CDR1 is SGHVS and CDR2 is FNYEAQ in the germline V gene. V trimming: 5 bases; J trimming: 7 bases; junction bases outside the gene matches: 16. CDR3 size: 17 residues.